This T cell receptor beta chain was sequenced for a study of OX40 agonist ivuxolimab in advanced cancers. Study information: Hepatocellular carcinoma, melanoma, renal cell or head and neck cancer occurred in dose-escalation patients. Age averaged 60 years (range roughly 20 to 90), and 70% to 85% were male. Overall study findings and caveats: Among T cells, CD8+ cells averaged more expanded clones than CD4+ cells.

Trimming took off 2 bases at V and 1 base at J, with 6 bases between the two ends. The germline V gene encodes CDR1 KGHSH and CDR2 LQKENI. The CDR3 covers 14 residues. Profiling relied on immunoSEQ multiplex PCR, and the TCRdb table lists in-frame clones only, not all of them. The repertoire has roughly 50,000 clones, roughly four fifths of them found once; the top ten carry roughly 4%. This clone was counted once. No antigen is known for it. The source is an adult with an advanced solid tumor such as melanoma, head and neck, liver or kidney cancer. The sequenced sample was CD4+ or CD8+ T cells sorted from blood, obtained in a trial of the OX40 agonist ivuxolimab. The J gene is TRBJ1-5, the V gene TRBV18, with D perhaps TRBD1 (6 bases). The CDR3 loop is CASSPDRSNQPQHF. The CDR3 bases are TGTGCCAGCTCACCAGACAGGAGCAATCAGCCCCAGCATTTT. The full variable domain, its missing parts supplied by reference TRBV18 and TRBJ1-5, is NAGVMQNPRHLVRRRGQEARLRCSPMKGHSHVYWYRQLPEEGLKFMVYLQKENIIDESGMPKERFSAEFPKEGPSILRIQQVVRGDSAAYFCASSPDRSNQPQHFGDGTRLSIL.